This T cell receptor beta chain was observed in a study of blood T cell repertoires in COVID-19. CDR1 is MDHEN, CDR2 SYDVKM, per germline. This CDR3 spans 14 amino acids. Trimming stripped 6 bases from V and 6 bases from J, with 15 bases between. This clone appeared a few times. In the original processing: Estimated nucleated cell counts came from reference gene primer amplification. Clones were sequenced by immunoSEQ multiplex PCR, and TCRdb holds only the in-frame ones, with some missing. Clonal size and the V and J genes are those of that table, whereas D and trimming came from the DNA. The profile shows roughly 570,000 clones, roughly nine tenths of them singletons.

The sample taken for sequencing was peripheral blood. The clonotype comes from a woman in her forties or fifties with COVID-19, enrolled during active disease. The chain uses TRBV28 and TRBJ1-5, with D possibly TRBD1 on 6 matching bases. The CDR3 sequence: CASSQPLGGQPQHF. The CDR3 nucleotides are TGTGCCAGCAGCCAGCCTCTAGGGGGTCAGCCCCAGCATTTT.